The source of this TCR beta chain is a study of STAT5B mutations in CD4+ large granular lymphocyte leukemia. Concerning this clone itself: Its antigen is unidentified.

TCRdb's copy holds only in-frame clones and misses some; the assay was immunoSEQ multiplex PCR. The sample includes about 45,000 clones, just over 85% of them seen just once. Findings and limits, study-wide: About 26% of private leukemic clonotypes occurred rarely in other patients' non-leukemic repertoires. Compared with healthy controls (2/35), patient top clones favored TRBV06 (8/27).

Looked up from germline, CDR1 is SNHLY and CDR2 is FYNNEI. Trimming removed 6 bases at V and 3 bases at J, with 7 bases between. CDR3 length equals 12 residues. The V gene is TRBV2, the J gene TRBJ2-3, with D possibly being TRBD2 (5 bases). The clonotype originates from a human donor in good health. Sequenced input: CD4+ T cells from blood buffy coats. CDR3 in DNA: TGTGCCAGCAGAGAGGGAACAGATACGCAGTATTTT. Protein product: CASREGTDTQYF.